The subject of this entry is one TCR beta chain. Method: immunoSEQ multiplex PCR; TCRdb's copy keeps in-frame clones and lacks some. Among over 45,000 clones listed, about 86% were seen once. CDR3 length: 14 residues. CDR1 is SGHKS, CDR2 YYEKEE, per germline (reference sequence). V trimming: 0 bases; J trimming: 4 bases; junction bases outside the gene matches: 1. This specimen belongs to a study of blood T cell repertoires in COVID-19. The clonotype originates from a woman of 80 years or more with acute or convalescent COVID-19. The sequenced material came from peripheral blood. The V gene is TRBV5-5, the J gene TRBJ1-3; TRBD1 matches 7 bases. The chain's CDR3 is CASSLAQGGNTIYF. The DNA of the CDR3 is TGTGCCAGCAGCTTGGCACAGGGGGGAAACACCATATATTTT.